These 24 T cell receptor beta chains were all obtained from the same sample, sequenced in a study of molecular identifiers for immune sequencing clone quantification. Via MiXCR, TCRdb re-called the PCR reads, giving one row per CDR3 protein. The sample holds some 680,000 distinct CDR3 sequences, around 25% seen once. The material sequenced was naive CD8+ T cells from blood, with Jurkat cell RNA spiked in. Sample subset: FACS-sorted CD8+CD4-CCR7+CD45RA+ naive T cells. These receptors originate from a human donor in good health. Some libraries in this study had Jurkat cell RNA spiked in.

The J gene is TRBJ2-4, the V gene TRBV2; TRBD2 agrees at 15 bases. CDR1 is SNHLY and CDR2 is FYNNEI in the germline V gene. This CDR3 contains 18 residues. The J segment lost 3 bases and the V segment lost 6 bases, leaving 9 bases of the junction unmatched. CDR3 sequence (DNA): TGTGCCAGCAGCGGAGGACTAGCGGGAGGGCTGATCAAAAACATTCAGTACTTC. It codes for CASSGGLAGGLIKNIQYF.

V gene TRBV27 combines with J gene TRBJ1-1; 7 bases are shared with TRBD1. Germline CDR1 reads MNHEY; CDR2 reads SMNVEV (reference sequence). Unmatched junction bases numbered 0, after V lost 1 base and J lost 7 bases. The CDR3 is made up of 12 amino acids. CDR3 in DNA: TGTGCCAGCAGTTTATACAGGGGTGAAGCTTTCTTT. This codes for CASSLYRGEAFF.

This clonotype was seen ten or more times. The chain is built from TRBV3-1 and TRBJ2-1; tentatively, D is TRBD2 (5 bases). CDR3 length equals 12 residues. V was clipped by 9 bases and J by 4 bases, with 10 bases between them. The germline CDR1 and CDR2 sequences are LGHDT and YNNKEL (reference sequence). CDR3 in DNA: TGTGCCAGTCAGGACTCGTACAATGAGCAGTTCTTC. It encodes CASQDSYNEQFF.

A word on this clonotype: An end of the junction does not agree with germline; a read error may underlie this. The rearrangement joins TRBV4-1 to TRBJ2-3, with D possibly TRBD2 on 7 matching bases. This CDR3 has 17 amino acids. The germline CDR1 and CDR2 sequences are MGHRA and YSYEKL. The CDR3 DNA sequence: TGCGCCCGCAGCCCACAGGGAGGGGGGCCGGGCACAGATACGCAGTATTTT. Translated: CARSPQGGGPGTDTQYF.

The chain joins TRBV19 to TRBJ2-1; D not resolved. This CDR3 has 15 amino acids. Germline V lookup: CDR1 LNHDA, CDR2 SQIVND (reference sequence). Trimming took 3 bases from V and 0 from J, leaving 9 bases between them. CDR3 in DNA: TGTGCCAGTAGTATTCGCGTTAGCTCCTACAATGAGCAGTTCTTC. It encodes CASSIRVSSYNEQFF.

This clonotype was seen ten or more times. This chain links TRBV29-1 with TRBJ2-7; D not resolved. The CDR3 extends over 11 amino acids. Per the germline V gene, CDR1 is SQVTM and CDR2 is ANQGSEA. The ends were cut back, 0 bases at V and 5 bases at J, with 5 bases in the middle. This CDR3 is CSVEDRNEQYF. Written as DNA, the CDR3 is TGCAGCGTTGAAGACCGGAACGAGCAGTACTTC.

This clonotype was counted ten times or more. The chain combines TRBV13 with TRBJ2-5, with a tentative D call TRBD2 (6 bases). Germline CDR1 PRHDT, CDR2 FYEKMQ (reference sequence). There are 14 residues in the CDR3. V dropped 0 bases and J dropped 5 bases, with 10 bases sitting between them. The CDR3 DNA sequence: TGTGCCAGCAGCTTAGGAGTGGGGAGGGAGACCCAGTACTTC. It translates to CASSLGVGRETQYF.

This clonotype was detected only once. The junction and the germline gene differ at one end; a read error may be behind it. The chain links TRBV10-3 to TRBJ2-5, with a possible D match to TRBD2 (5 bases). Looked up from germline, CDR1 is ENHRY and CDR2 is SYGVKD. The CDR3 spans 14 residues. Here the CDR3 reads CAIAAEPEVEPQYF. For the CDR3, the DNA is TGTGCCATCGCAGCGGAACCAGAGGTAGAGCCCCAGTACTTC.

This clonotype was seen repeatedly, ten times or more. The genes are TRBV7-9 and TRBJ1-1, with no clear D. V dropped 3 bases and J dropped 6 bases, with 20 bases sitting between them. This CDR3 spans 16 amino acids. Looked up from germline, CDR1 is SEHNR and CDR2 is FQNEAQ (reference sequence). CDR3: CASSFMTEAVRAEAFF. The CDR3 DNA reads TGTGCCAGCAGCTTTATGACTGAGGCCGTACGGGCTGAAGCTTTCTTT.

The table lists this clonotype with many counts. The chain couples TRBV13 to TRBJ2-5; no clear D. This CDR3 is built from 14 residues. Germline loops: CDR1 PRHDT, CDR2 FYEKMQ (reference sequence). The V gene lost 1 base and the J gene lost 1 base, with 7 bases spanning the gap. This CDR3 reads CASSLAAVQETQYF. In DNA, the CDR3 is TGTGCCAGCAGCTTAGCGGCTGTCCAAGAGACCCAGTACTTC.

As for this clonotype: This may stem from a read error, because a much larger clone lies one nucleotide away. This chain uses TRBV29-1 with TRBJ2-5; unclear D gene. This CDR3 spans 12 amino acids. CDR1 and CDR2 from the germline V gene are SQVTM and ANQGSEA. CDR3 nucleotides: TGCAGCGTTGAGAGATACGGTGAGACCCGGTACTTC. Its translation: CSVERYGETRYF.

This clonotype showed up just a few times. J is TRBJ1-1 and V is TRBV28, with D possibly being TRBD1 (5 bases). This CDR3 comprises 14 residues. V gave up 2 bases and J gave up 4 bases, with 11 bases separating them. Germline V gives CDR1 MDHEN, CDR2 SYDVKM. In nucleotides, the CDR3 is TGTGCCAGCAGTTTAGCAGGGCTGAGCACTGAAGCTTTCTTT. It is translated as CASSLAGLSTEAFF.

The chain uses TRBV7-9 and TRBJ2-7, with 8 bases aligning to TRBD2. V lost 5 bases, J lost 0 bases, and 6 bases stayed unmatched. CDR1 and CDR2 from the germline V gene are SEHNR and FQNEAQ (reference sequence). This CDR3 is built from 15 residues. The CDR3 loop is CASSPPRGASYEQYF. For the CDR3, the DNA is TGTGCCAGCAGCCCCCCGCGGGGGGCCTCCTACGAGCAGTACTTC.

The V and J genes are TRBV30 and TRBJ2-3; D gene uncertain. Germline CDR1 reads GTSNPN; CDR2 reads SVGIG (reference sequence). V lost 5 bases and J lost 2, with 11 bases in between. CDR3 length equals 13 residues. CDR3 nucleotides: TGTGCCTGGGACATAGCTTCCACAGATACGCAGTATTTT. Translation: CAWDIASTDTQYF.

CDR3 nucleotide sequence: TGTGCCAGCAGTTTCAGGACAGGGTTAAATGGCTACACCTTC. It is translated as CASSFRTGLNGYTF. The chain couples TRBV28 to TRBJ1-2; 8 nucleotides line up with TRBD1. The J segment lost 6 bases and the V segment lost 3 bases, leaving 6 bases of the junction unmatched. Germline V gives CDR1 MDHEN, CDR2 SYDVKM. The CDR3 is made up of 14 amino acids.

This clonotype was seen more than once but under ten times. The rearrangement joins TRBV27 to TRBJ2-7; 10 bases are shared with TRBD2. The CDR3 spans 16 residues. Germline V lookup: CDR1 MNHEY, CDR2 SMNVEV (reference sequence). Unmatched junction bases numbered 7, after V lost 5 bases and J lost 0 bases. CDR3: CASSIQSSGSSYEQYF. As DNA, the CDR3 is TGTGCCAGCAGTATACAATCTAGCGGGAGCTCCTACGAGCAGTACTTC.

The chain links TRBV20-1 to TRBJ2-2, with D tentatively TRBD2 (5 bases). Deletions cut 1 base from V and 3 bases from J, with 12 bases between. The CDR3 spans 15 residues. In germline, CDR1 is DFQATT, CDR2 SNEGSKA (reference sequence). CDR3 in amino acids: CSARGMEAHTGELFF. The CDR3, as DNA: TGCAGTGCTAGAGGCATGGAGGCGCACACCGGGGAGCTGTTTTTT.

The chain uses TRBV28 and TRBJ1-5; weak D call: TRBD1 (6 bases). Trimming took off 7 bases at V and 5 bases at J, with 15 bases between the two ends. The CDR3 sequence is 14 residues long. Germline CDR1 and CDR2: MDHEN and SYDVKM. The CDR3 region has the DNA TGTGCCAGCAACCGATGGGGGGCGGATCAGCCCCAGCATTTT. Its protein is CASNRWGADQPQHF.

There are many counts of this clonotype. This chain connects TRBV7-2 to TRBJ2-7; 11 bases align to TRBD2. The CDR3 is made up of 18 amino acids. Trimming at V came to 1 base and at J to 1 base, leaving 9 bases not matched to a gene. Germline lookup yields CDR1 SGHTA and CDR2 FQGNSA. The CDR3 nucleotides are TGTGCCAGCAGCTTAGTGAGCGGGACTAGCGGTCCTTCCTACGAGCAGTACTTC. Its protein product is CASSLVSGTSGPSYEQYF.

The chain couples TRBV19 to TRBJ1-5; D uncertain. V lost 10 bases and J lost 0, with 16 bases in between. Germline V gene lookup returns CDR1 LNHDA and CDR2 SQIVND (reference sequence). The CDR3 totals 15 residues. The CDR3 sequence is CATRQYGDSNQPQHF. The CDR3 nucleotides read TGTGCCACCCGCCAGTACGGGGATAGCAATCAGCCCCAGCATTTT.

There are many counts of this clonotype. The gene calls are TRBV12-3 or TRBV12-4 and TRBJ2-3; the D gene is possibly TRBD2 (5 bases). This CDR3 is 16 amino acids long. Trimming removed 2 bases at V and 0 bases at J, with 12 bases between. The CDR3 spells CASSLSPGSSTDTQYF. CDR3 DNA sequence: TGTGCCAGCAGTTTATCCCCGGGGTCTAGCACAGATACGCAGTATTTT.

As for this clonotype: Possible read error: a much larger clone is one base away. The V and J genes are TRBV12-3 or TRBV12-4 and TRBJ1-6, with D tentatively TRBD1 (5 bases). This CDR3 has 14 residues. As DNA, the CDR3 is TGTGCCAGCAGTGTTCAGGGTCGAGGTTCACCCCTCCGCTTT. As protein: CASSVQGRGSPLRF.

The J gene is TRBJ1-1, the V gene TRBV14; D remains unclear. Trimming cost V 2 bases and J 7 bases, with 11 bases left between them. The CDR3 has 13 amino acids. Germline CDR1 reads SGHDN; CDR2 reads FVKESK. In nucleotides, the CDR3 is TGTGCCAGCAGCCAACTTCCGGGAGTTGAAGCTTTCTTT. It translates to CASSQLPGVEAFF.

This clonotype was seen a handful of times. The chain joins TRBV2 to TRBJ2-5; D may match TRBD1 or TRBD2 (5 bases each). CDR1 and CDR2 (germline): SNHLY, FYNNEI. Trimming took 8 bases from V and 3 from J, leaving 13 bases between them. This CDR3 is built from 13 residues. CDR3 bases: TGTGCCAGCGGGACCCTTCTCGAAGAGACCCAGTACTTC. Translated: CASGTLLEETQYF.